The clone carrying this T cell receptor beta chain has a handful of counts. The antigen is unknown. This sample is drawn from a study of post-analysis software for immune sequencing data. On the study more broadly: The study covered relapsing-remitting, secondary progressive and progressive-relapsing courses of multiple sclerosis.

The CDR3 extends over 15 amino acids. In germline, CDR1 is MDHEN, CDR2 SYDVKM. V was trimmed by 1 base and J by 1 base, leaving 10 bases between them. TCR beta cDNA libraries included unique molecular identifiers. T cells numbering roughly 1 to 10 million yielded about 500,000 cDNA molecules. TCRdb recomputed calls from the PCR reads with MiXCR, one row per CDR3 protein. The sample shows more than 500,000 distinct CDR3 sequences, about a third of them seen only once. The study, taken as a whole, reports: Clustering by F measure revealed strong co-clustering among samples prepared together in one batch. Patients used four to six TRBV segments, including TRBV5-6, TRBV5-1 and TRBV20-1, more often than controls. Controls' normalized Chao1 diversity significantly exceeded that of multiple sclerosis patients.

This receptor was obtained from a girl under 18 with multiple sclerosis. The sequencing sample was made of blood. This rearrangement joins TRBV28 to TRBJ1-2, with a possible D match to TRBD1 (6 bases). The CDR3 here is CASSLFRDINYGYTF. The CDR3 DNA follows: TGTGCCAGCAGTTTATTCCGGGACATTAACTATGGCTACACCTTC.